This T cell receptor (beta chain) was captured in a study of CD8 T cells in ankylosing spondylitis. This CDR3 has 15 amino acids. Per the germline V gene, CDR1 is SGHTA and CDR2 is FQGTGA. V was clipped by 7 bases and J by 1 base; unmatched bases: 7. Libraries for TCR beta were made by quantitative 5'-RACE with molecular barcodes. TCRdb passed the 5' RACE reads through MiXCR, listing each CDR3 protein once. Altogether 250,000 to 300,000 distinct CDR3 sequences are present, 20% being singletons, with the ten largest covering less than 9%. Source material: blood, either unsorted or a sorted T cell fraction (not recorded which). This TCR came from a male donor with ankylosing spondylitis or in good health (not recorded which). The V call is TRBV7-3, the J call TRBJ2-3; 8 positions match TRBD2. The CDR3 sequence is CASTLSGGRTDTQYF. CDR3 coding DNA: TGTGCCAGCACTCTCAGCGGGGGACGCACAGATACGCAGTATTTT.